This paragraph covers one T cell receptor beta chain sequence. Germline V CDR1 and CDR2: SEHNR, FQNEAQ (reference sequence). There are 15 residues in the CDR3. V shed 4 bases, J shed 2 bases, and the junction held 3 bases outside the gene matches. Adults between roughly 18 and 90 years of age took part from about two dozen US areas. These data come from a study of blood T cell repertoires in COVID-19. Overall study: Acute-phase and convalescent COVID-19 samples originated in the United States, Italy and Spain.

How the authors handled the data: Estimation of nucleated cell counts was performed using reference gene primer amplification. Clones were read by immunoSEQ multiplex PCR, and TCRdb kept only the in-frame ones, dropping some. V and J calls plus clone size are reproduced from that table; the DNA served to infer D and trimming. The sample has 100,000 to 150,000 clones; around four fifths are singletons. Sequencing used PBMCs or T cells enriched from blood (not recorded which). This clonotype was obtained from a man between 40 and 49 years old with acute COVID-19. The rearrangement uses TRBV7-9 and TRBJ2-2; 8 bases align to TRBD1. This CDR3 is CASSSGQGNTGELFF. In DNA form, the CDR3 reads TGTGCCAGCAGCTCCGGACAGGGAAACACCGGGGAGCTGTTTTTT.